The 5 T cell receptor beta chains listed next were all sequenced from one sample in a study of shared clonotypes between healthy human individuals. Some clones are missing from TCRdb's copy, which holds only in-frame ones; the method was immunoSEQ multiplex PCR. Of approximately 98,000 clones listed, about 63% were seen once; the top ten hold almost 25%. Material for sequencing was memory CD8+ T cells sorted from blood. The subset here: CD45RO+ cells pooled with CCR7-negative TemRA cells. All receptors derive from a woman in her thirties in good health.

The V gene is TRBV7-9, the J gene TRBJ2-7, with 7 nucleotides matching TRBD2. CDR3 length: 12 residues. With V trimmed by 4 bases and J by 4 bases, 1 base remained unmatched. CDR1 and CDR2 from the germline V gene are SEHNR and FQNEAQ (reference sequence). The CDR3 bases are TGTGCCAGCAGCTGGGGGGGTTACGAGCAGTACTTC. This sequence encodes CASSWGGYEQYF.

This clone was recorded only once. V is TRBV5-1 and J is TRBJ2-2; TRBD2 agrees at 8 bases. Germline CDR1 is SGHRS and CDR2 is YFSETQ. CDR3 length: 19 amino acids. Trimming at V came to 1 base and at J to 1 base, leaving 12 bases not matched to a gene. The CDR3 region is CASSLYETSDYRNTGELFF. The CDR3 nucleotides read TGCGCCAGCAGCTTGTATGAGACTAGCGACTACAGGAACACCGGGGAGCTGTTTTTT.

The chain carries TRBV4-1 and TRBJ2-7, with TRBD1 matching 9 bases. V lost 2 bases and J lost 6; bases outside the gene matches: 8. Germline CDR1 MGHRA, CDR2 YSYEKL. The CDR3 contains 15 residues. The CDR3 nucleotides are TGCGCCAGCAGCCAAAGGACAGGGGCGGTGAGCGAGCAGTACTTC. Its translation: CASSQRTGAVSEQYF.

The chain is built from TRBV28 and TRBJ2-7; possibly TRBD1 for D (5 bases). The CDR3 runs 16 residues. Per the germline V gene, CDR1 is MDHEN and CDR2 is SYDVKM. The V end was cut by 1 base, the J end by 2 bases, with 15 bases between. The CDR3 region is CASSLFTLDKPYEQYF. The CDR3 DNA follows: TGTGCCAGCAGTTTATTTACGTTGGACAAACCCTACGAGCAGTACTTC.

This clone came up many times. The CDR3 sequence is CASSEAQGEGSPLHF. CDR3 DNA: TGTGCCAGCAGTGAAGCGCAGGGGGAAGGTTCCCCCCTCCACTTT. The chain employs TRBV6-1 and TRBJ1-6, with 7 bases aligning to TRBD1. V dropped 0 bases and J dropped 13; count of bases not matched to a gene: 9. Per germline, CDR1 MNHNS and CDR2 SASEGT. The CDR3 extends over 15 amino acids.